These 22 T cell receptor beta chains originate from one sample sequenced in a study of shared clonotypes between healthy human individuals. Sequencing used immunoSEQ multiplex PCR; TCRdb keeps in-frame clones, though not all of them. The profile shows over a million clones, approximately 80% of them singletons. The sample was memory CD4+ T cells from PBMCs. Described subset: CD45RA-negative fraction. The source of these receptors is a young man in good health. Some clones in this sample may be carry-over from other donors' samples.

The rearrangement links TRBV27 to TRBJ2-1; TRBD1 aligns across 10 bases. The CDR3 runs 15 residues. Germline V gene lookup returns CDR1 MNHEY and CDR2 SMNVEV (reference sequence). The trim removed 5 bases at V and 7 bases at J, leaving 8 bases unmatched. The CDR3 sequence is CASSRRQGARNEQFF. The CDR3 DNA reads as TGTGCCAGCAGTCGAAGACAGGGGGCAAGGAATGAGCAGTTCTTC.

This rearrangement joins TRBV27 to TRBJ1-1, with 9 bases that match TRBD1. Per the germline V gene, CDR1 is MNHEY and CDR2 is SMNVEV (reference sequence). This CDR3 spans 18 amino acids. V lost 6 bases to trimming and J lost 0 bases; unmatched junction nucleotides: 14. The DNA of the CDR3 is TGTGCCAGCAGGGCAGCCGGGACAGGGTATGGGATGAACACTGAAGCTTTCTTT. Its protein product is CASRAAGTGYGMNTEAFF.

This clone was detected once. The chain employs TRBV5-1 and TRBJ2-7, with TRBD2 identical over 10 bases. Germline V gene lookup returns CDR1 SGHRS and CDR2 YFSETQ. J lost 5 bases, V lost 3 bases, and 8 bases had no gene match. The CDR3 runs to 15 residues. The CDR3: CASSSAAGGPHEQYF. The CDR3 DNA is TGCGCCAGCAGCTCGGCAGCGGGAGGGCCACACGAGCAGTACTTC. Full variable domain (missing parts from reference TRBV5-1 and TRBJ2-7): KAGVTQTPRYLIKTRGQQVTLSCSPISGHRSVSWYQQTPGQGLQFLFEYFSETQRNKGNFPGRFSGRQFSNSRSEMNVSTLELGDSALYLCASSSAAGGPHEQYFGPGTRLTVT.

The chain joins TRBV19 to TRBJ2-2; TRBD1 aligns across 8 bases. The germline gives CDR1 LNHDA, CDR2 SQIVND (reference sequence). CDR3 length: 16 amino acids. V was clipped by 5 bases and J by 3 bases; unmatched bases: 8. Here the CDR3 reads CASSPRTGRDTGELFF. CDR3 nucleotide sequence: TGTGCCAGTAGTCCCCGGACAGGGCGGGACACCGGGGAGCTGTTTTTT.

The count of this clone is one. CDR3 in DNA: TGTGCCAGCTCACCAAGGGGACTAGCGAACACCGGGGAGCTGTTTTTT. This codes for CASSPRGLANTGELFF. The chain links TRBV18 to TRBJ2-2; 8 nucleotides agree with TRBD2. The CDR3 spans 16 residues. Germline loops: CDR1 KGHSH, CDR2 LQKENI. V lost 2 bases, J lost 0 bases, and 2 bases stayed unmatched.

The chain joins TRBV14 to TRBJ2-7, with TRBD1 matching over 7 bases. This CDR3 spans 14 amino acids. Germline V gives CDR1 SGHDN, CDR2 FVKESK. Germline trimming cut 0 bases from V and 6 bases from J; bases unmatched to any gene: 5. The CDR3 loop reads CASSQERRTGEQYF. Here the CDR3 DNA reads TGTGCCAGCAGCCAAGAACGGCGGACAGGCGAGCAGTACTTC.

Turning to this clone: Other DNA sequences from this sample encode an identical CDR3 as well. V is TRBV20-1 and J is TRBJ1-5; D ambiguous. The germline V gene has CDR1 DFQATT and CDR2 SNEGSKA (reference sequence). The ends were cut back, 0 bases at V and 9 bases at J, with 6 bases in the middle. This CDR3 region has 11 residues. The CDR3 DNA follows: TGCAGTGCTAGAGAGACGGGGCCCCAGCATTTT. This sequence encodes CSARETGPQHF.

The chain joins TRBV19 to TRBJ1-1; 8 nucleotides match TRBD1. The CDR3 is 14 amino acids. V gave up 4 bases and J gave up 5 bases; unmatched junction bases: 6. Germline V gives CDR1 LNHDA, CDR2 SQIVND (reference sequence). CDR3 in DNA: TGTGCCAGTAGTAAGGGGCAGGGGGCGACTGAAGCTTTCTTT. Residues: CASSKGQGATEAFF. The full variable domain, in which reference TRBV19 and TRBJ1-1 provide the parts outside the CDR3, is DGGITQSPKYLFRKEGQNVTLSCEQNLNHDAMYWYRQDPGQGLRLIYYSQIVNDFQKGDIAEGYSVSREKKESFPLTVTSAQKNPTAFYLCASSKGQGATEAFFGQGTRLTVV.

A single count supports this clone. This sequence joins TRBV6-6 and TRBJ2-3, with TRBD1 matching 9 bases. From germline, CDR1 is MNHNY and CDR2 SVGAGI (reference sequence). The CDR3 loop spans 14 amino acids. J lost 4 bases, V lost 6 bases, and 5 bases had no gene match. In DNA, the CDR3 is TGTGCCAGCAGCCCGACAGGGGGAGCAGATACGCAGTATTTT. It encodes CASSPTGGADTQYF.

V is TRBV5-4 and J is TRBJ2-3; perhaps TRBD2 as D (6 bases). This CDR3 is built from 17 residues. CDR1 is SGHNT, CDR2 YYREEE, per germline (reference sequence). V lost 0 bases and J 2 bases, leaving 16 bases between the germline ends. In DNA, the CDR3 is TGTGCCAGCAGCTTGGGTCGACGTACTAGCCCCACAGATACGCAGTATTTT. It translates to CASSLGRRTSPTDTQYF.

This sequence joins TRBV19 and TRBJ1-1; D gene ambiguous. With 6 bases removed from V and 4 bases from J, the gap between germline ends came to 21 bases. CDR1 is LNHDA, CDR2 SQIVND, per germline (reference sequence). This CDR3 is 16 amino acids long. In nucleotides, the CDR3 is TGTGCCAGTAGCATACCCCCGTTTTCCCTGGGCACTGAAGCTTTCTTT. Amino acids: CASSIPPFSLGTEAFF.

The chain links TRBV6-5 to TRBJ2-5; D possibly corresponds to TRBD1 (5 bases). The CDR3 length is 13 residues. Trimming stripped 2 bases from V and 5 bases from J, with 9 bases between. The germline gives CDR1 MNHEY, CDR2 SVGAGI. CDR3 DNA: TGTGCCAGCAGTTACGGGGCACGGGAGACCCAGTACTTC. Protein sequence: CASSYGARETQYF.

A few counts support this clone. The gene calls are TRBV15 and TRBJ1-2, with D unclear. V lost 3 bases and J lost 5, with 10 bases in between. Per germline, CDR1 LNHNV and CDR2 YYDKDF (reference sequence). The CDR3 is 13 residues long. The CDR3 is CATSRQVGYGYTF. For the CDR3, the DNA is TGTGCCACCAGCAGGCAAGTAGGGTATGGCTACACCTTC. The full variable domain, completed using reference TRBV15 and TRBJ1-2, is DAMVIQNPRYQVTQFGKPVTLSCSQTLNHNVMYWYQQKSSQAPKLLFHYYDKDFNNEADTPDNFQSRRPNTSFCFLDIRSPGLGDTAMYLCATSRQVGYGYTFGSGTRLTVV.

The rearrangement joins TRBV6-5 to TRBJ2-7; D may be TRBD2 (6 bases). V was clipped by 2 bases and J by 4 bases, with 15 bases between them. The CDR3 loop spans 15 amino acids. CDR1 MNHEY and CDR2 SVGAGI come from the germline V gene. The chain's CDR3 is CASSYPGGTGYEQYF. The CDR3 region has the DNA TGTGCCAGCAGTTACCCCGGAGGGACGGGATACGAGCAGTACTTC.

The chain joins TRBV5-1 to TRBJ2-1; the D gene is possibly TRBD1 (5 bases). The ends were cut back, 0 bases at V and 0 bases at J, with 7 bases in the middle. This CDR3 comprises 15 residues. Per the germline V gene, CDR1 is SGHRS and CDR2 is YFSETQ. The CDR3 loop is CASSLDRSSYNEQFF. Written as DNA, the CDR3 is TGCGCCAGCAGCTTGGACAGGAGCTCCTACAATGAGCAGTTCTTC.

The chain uses TRBV18 and TRBJ2-6, with unresolved D. The CDR3 spans 13 residues. Germline V lookup: CDR1 KGHSH, CDR2 LQKENI. V lost 2 bases, J lost 4 bases, and 3 bases lay in between. The DNA for the CDR3 is TGTGCCAGCTCACCAGACGGGGCCAACGTCCTGACTTTC. Protein product: CASSPDGANVLTF.

The chain joins TRBV5-1 to TRBJ2-5; 8 nucleotides match TRBD1. The length of the CDR3 is 15 residues. V gave up 4 bases and J gave up 5 bases; unmatched junction bases: 10. Germline assignment: CDR1 SGHRS and CDR2 YFSETQ. CDR3 sequence: CASSARDRTTETQYF. The DNA for the CDR3 is TGCGCCAGCAGCGCCCGGGACAGGACAACGGAGACCCAGTACTTC.

The rearrangement uses TRBV7-3 and TRBJ2-6; D ambiguous. V was shortened by 5 bases and J by 4 bases, with 9 bases between the two germline ends. Germline V CDR1 and CDR2: SGHTA, FQGTGA. The CDR3 has 14 residues. The CDR3 region has the DNA TGTGCCAGCAGCCCCGCCTCCGGGGCCAACGTCCTGACTTTC. Translation: CASSPASGANVLTF.

The CDR3 region is CATKVGGSETGELFF. The CDR3 bases are TGTGCCACCAAGGTGGGGGGGTCGGAGACCGGGGAGCTGTTTTTT. The chain uses TRBV28 and TRBJ2-2; 7 bases map to TRBD2. This CDR3 region has 15 residues. V shed 10 bases, J shed 5 bases, and the junction held 13 bases outside the gene matches. Germline V gives CDR1 MDHEN, CDR2 SYDVKM.

The chain employs TRBV9 and TRBJ1-3; D perhaps matches TRBD1 (6 bases). Germline CDR1 is SGDLS and CDR2 is YYNGEE. The germline V and J ends were trimmed by 3 bases and 0 bases, with 10 bases remaining between them. This CDR3 region has 15 residues. CDR3 bases: TGTGCCAGCAGCGGGGACACTAGCTCTGGAAACACCATATATTTT. It codes for CASSGDTSSGNTIYF.

This sequence joins TRBV19 and TRBJ2-1, with 9 bases that match TRBD2. Unmatched junction bases numbered 12, after V lost 10 bases and J lost 5 bases. The germline gives CDR1 LNHDA, CDR2 SQIVND (reference sequence). The CDR3 contains 15 residues. CDR3 loop: CATDKAGGPHNEQFF. The CDR3 DNA reads as TGTGCCACCGATAAGGCGGGAGGGCCTCACAATGAGCAGTTCTTC.

This CDR3 reads CASSLGLFTDTQYF. DNA for the CDR3: TGCGCCAGCAGCTTGGGACTCTTTACAGATACGCAGTATTTT. The chain links TRBV5-1 to TRBJ2-3; D remains unclear. CDR3 length equals 14 residues. CDR1 and CDR2 from the germline V gene are SGHRS and YFSETQ. Trimming shortened V by 0 bases and J by 3 bases, and 8 bases separated the two germline ends.